This T cell receptor beta chain is drawn from a study of type 1 regulatory T cells. Study-level background: T-allo10 is a Tr1-enriched, alloantigen-specific CD4 T cell product made in vitro.

Whole-study results and caveats: Compared with non-Tr1 cells, Tr1 cells showed a narrower TCR repertoire.

The CDR3 extends over 15 amino acids. V was shortened by 6 bases and J by 8 bases, with 19 bases between the two germline ends. This clonotype has just a few counts. Its antigen is as yet unknown. TCRdb re-called the reads through MiXCR, storing one row per CDR3 protein. The repertoire holds about 62,000 distinct CDR3 sequences, with less than 65% as singletons. Sequenced input: cultured non-Tr1 T cells, either the whole culture or a sorted T cell fraction (not recorded which). The TCR was taken from a human donor in good health. The chain joins TRBV12-3 or TRBV12-4 to TRBJ1-4; the D gene is possibly TRBD1 (6 bases). The CDR3 spells CASSNIGGAGEKLFF. The CDR3 DNA is TGTGCCAGCAGCAACATAGGGGGGGCTGGCGAAAAACTGTTTTTT.